This record covers a single T cell receptor beta chain. This clonotype has only one observation. What this receptor recognizes is not known. Per-base quality was not reported, and no clone a single base away is much larger than it. On its own, one read is weak support. The data are from a study of T cell repertoires in cytomegalovirus infection (dated 2019 in TCRdb). Notes on the research overall: Alongside well-studied HLA-B-restricted epitopes, the peptide stimulations were aimed at recently identified HLA-C-restricted CMV epitopes, whose presentation resists viral immunomodulation. Donor HLA type was relevant to the analysis, because carriage of CMV infection together with the matching HLA type was indicated by public TCR beta signatures.

Sequencing relied on an Illumina HiSeq 1500. Through fastp at Q25 and MiXCR, TCRdb rebuilt clones from the public reads, retaining in-frame beta chains. Rows with a matching CDR3 protein are joined into one entry that keeps the most common DNA and genes. The sample profile shows approximately 350,000 distinct CDR3 sequences; about 34% of them were found once. The leading ten clones occupy roughly 13% of the sample. Paper-wide results and their limitations: The ex vivo response was dominated by HLA-C-restricted CMV-specific TCR beta clonotypes, which also provided the single most frequent clonotype in two of eight donors. In both this cohort and an independent roughly 350-donor cohort, the cumulative frequency of public TCR beta family members distinguished carriers of CMV infection plus the relevant HLA type.

CDR3 length: 16 amino acids, cysteine to phenylalanine. Only the CDR3 portion is preserved as DNA: 48 bases, with reading frame beginning at the first base. CDR1 and CDR2 (SGHTA, FQGTGA) derive from the germline V gene. Relative to germline, V is missing 5 bases and J is missing 1 base, with 8 bases of the junction outside any gene match. This sample's treatment or condition label indicates: in vitro stimulation with specific CMV peptide epitopes to enrich CMV-specific T cells. The starting material was cultured PBMCs, obtained from culture after CMV antigen stimulation. The receptor was derived from a human donor in good health (CMV status not recorded). Some clones in this sample may be carry-over from other donors' samples. Recombination connected TRBV7-3 to TRBJ2-3; 8 nucleotides in the junction match TRBD2. This receptor carries the CDR3 CASSLMGLDGTDTQYF. The DNA is as follows: TGTGCCAGCAGCCTAATGGGACTAGACGGCACAGATACGCAGTATTTT.